This T cell receptor (beta chain) was found in a study of blood T cell repertoires in COVID-19. Looking at the study overall: Researchers got acute and convalescent COVID-19 samples from the United States, Italy and Spain. PBMCs, B-cell-depleted T cells, or T cells provided the cDNA or gDNA that made up the material.

As processed by the authors: From reference gene primer amplification, estimates of nucleated cell counts were derived. Data came from immunoSEQ multiplex PCR; TCRdb stores just in-frame clones and leaves some out. The V and J calls and clone size come from that table; D and trimming were worked out from the DNA. The sample lists about 70,000 clones; about four fifths were seen once. CDR3 length: 14 amino acids. Germline V CDR1 and CDR2: LNHNV, YYDKDF (reference sequence). V gave up 11 bases and J gave up 6 bases, with 17 bases separating them. The source is a woman aged 55-69 years with acute or convalescent COVID-19. Sequences were obtained from peripheral blood. V and J are TRBV15 and TRBJ1-6; unclear D gene. The CDR3 nucleotides are TGTGCCCCCGTAGACACTGGCCCTAATTCACCCCTCCACTTT. Its protein is CAPVDTGPNSPLHF. The full variable domain, rest sourced from reference TRBV15 and TRBJ1-6, is DAMVIQNPRYQVTQFGKPVTLSCSQTLNHNVMYWYQQKSSQAPKLLFHYYDKDFNNEADTPDNFQSRRPNTSFCFLDIRSPGLGDTAMYLCAPVDTGPNSPLHFGNGTRLTVT.